A single TCR beta chain is shown here with its context. The data were taken from a study of CD8 T cells in Susac syndrome. RNA was extracted with the RNeasy kit, and a quantity of about 0.5 to 1 ug was reverse transcribed using random hexamers. TCRdb independently ran MiXCR on the immunoSEQ multiplex PCR reads; one entry per CDR3 protein. Here the sample spans approximately 120,000 distinct CDR3 sequences, roughly 96% being singletons. Sequencing was performed on CD4+ T cells from PBMCs. The clonotype originates from a human donor in good health.

CDR3 nucleotide sequence: TGTGCCAGCAGTACCCTGACAGGGGCTGGAGGGGCCAACGTCCTGACTTTC. Its protein product is CASSTLTGAGGANVLTF. This chain uses TRBV12-3 or TRBV12-4 with TRBJ2-6; 8 bases agree with TRBD1. V lost 5 bases to trimming and J lost 4 bases; unmatched junction nucleotides: 10. There are 17 residues in the CDR3.